What follows is one TCR beta chain and its context. Its specificity is unknown. This record comes from a study of STAT3 mutations in large granular lymphocyte leukemia. Germline V gene lookup returns CDR1 LGHNA and CDR2 YSLEER. Trimming took 0 bases from V and 7 from J, leaving 9 bases between them. The CDR3 is 13 amino acids. Findings and caveats of the study: Every T-LGLL patient had at least one immunodominant TCRbeta clonotype.

This table comes from immunoSEQ multiplex PCR, and its TCRdb copy is limited to in-frame clones, with some not included. The sample has several thousand clones, roughly a third seen once. This receptor was obtained from a woman aged 40-49 years with T-cell large granular lymphocyte leukemia. Some clones in this sample may be carry-over from other donors' samples. Sequenced material: peripheral blood mononuclear cells. This rearrangement joins TRBV4-3 to TRBJ1-1; D possibly corresponds to TRBD1 (5 bases). Here the CDR3 reads CASSQEDNHEAFF. The CDR3 region has the DNA TGCGCCAGCAGCCAAGAGGACAACCATGAAGCTTTCTTT.